The 23 T cell receptor beta chains below come from one sample, sequenced in a study of cytomegalovirus exposure and HLA in healthy donors. Primers: 60 Vbeta forward and 13 Jbeta reverse. Measured with immunoSEQ multiplex PCR; TCRdb has only the in-frame clones, and not every one. The repertoire holds 54,000 or so clones, with around three fifths as singletons. Sequencing used PBMCs. Every receptor here comes from a human donor in good health.

J is TRBJ2-7 and V is TRBV2; 14 nucleotides agree with TRBD2. This CDR3 is built from 15 residues. V shed 4 bases and J 6 bases; nucleotides not matched to a gene: 5. CDR1 is SNHLY and CDR2 is FYNNEI in the germline V gene. CDR3 DNA: TGTGCCAGCAGTGGGACTAGCGGGGGGACCTTCGAGCAGTACTTC. It specifies CASSGTSGGTFEQYF. Combining the CDR3 with reference TRBV2 and TRBJ2-7 gives the whole variable domain EPEVTQTPSHQVTQMGQEVILRCVPISNHLYFYWYRQILGQKVEFLVSFYNNEISEKSEIFDDQFSVERPDGSNFTLKIRSTKLEDSAMYFCASSGTSGGTFEQYFGPGTRLTVT.

This chain connects TRBV15 to TRBJ1-2; 7 positions match TRBD1. There are 14 residues in the CDR3. Germline V CDR1 and CDR2: LNHNV, YYDKDF (reference sequence). Trimming took 5 bases from V and 4 from J; bases not matched to a gene: 7. The CDR3 region is CATSPRRDSYGYTF. The CDR3 bases are TGTGCCACCAGCCCCCGACGGGACAGCTATGGCTACACCTTC.

This chain connects TRBV19 to TRBJ2-5, with 7 bases fitting TRBD2. This CDR3 is 14 amino acids long. V shed 5 bases and J 0 bases; nucleotides not matched to a gene: 3. Germline lookup yields CDR1 LNHDA and CDR2 SQIVND (reference sequence). The CDR3 sequence is CASSLGGYQETQYF. DNA for the CDR3: TGTGCCAGTAGTCTGGGGGGGTACCAAGAGACCCAGTACTTC.

J is TRBJ2-3 and V is TRBV7-9; TRBD2 is a possible D gene (6 bases). Looked up from germline, CDR1 is SEHNR and CDR2 is FQNEAQ (reference sequence). V lost 4 bases to trimming and J lost 0 bases, with 14 bases between them. This CDR3 is built from 16 residues. CDR3 in amino acids: CASSSRPGTSTDTQYF. In DNA form, the CDR3 reads TGTGCCAGCAGCTCGCGACCCGGGACTAGCACAGATACGCAGTATTTT.

The genes are TRBV9 and TRBJ2-3; 14 bases align to TRBD2. After removal of 3 bases from V and 1 base from J, the junction contained 4 bases not matched to a gene. The CDR3 spans 17 residues. CDR1 and CDR2 from the germline V gene are SGDLS and YYNGEE. CDR3 loop: CASSARLAGGRTDTQYF. The CDR3 bases are TGTGCCAGCAGCGCTCGACTAGCGGGGGGGCGCACAGATACGCAGTATTTT.

This clone has a handful of counts. V is TRBV6-5 and J is TRBJ1-6; possibly TRBD1 for D (6 bases). The CDR3 has 15 residues. Germline assignment: CDR1 MNHEY and CDR2 SVGAGI. Trimming removed 2 bases from V and 7 bases from J, with 12 bases in between. CDR3 nucleotide sequence: TGTGCCAGCAGTTACGGGGGGGCGAACAATTCACCCCTCCACTTT. Its protein product is CASSYGGANNSPLHF.

This clone came up a few times. At one end the junction does not follow the germline gene, possibly because of a read error. The chain has TRBV30 and TRBJ2-7; unclear D gene. Germline V gene sequence: CDR1 GTSNPN, CDR2 SVGIG (reference sequence). CDR3 length: 11 residues. CDR3 sequence: CAWSVSFEQYF. CDR3 sequence (DNA): TGTGCCTGGAGTGTCTCCTTCGAGCAGTACTTC.

The V call is TRBV6-1, the J call TRBJ2-7, with a weak D call TRBD1 (5 bases). CDR3 length equals 13 residues. With 6 bases removed from V and 3 bases from J, the gap between germline ends came to 12 bases. CDR1 MNHNS and CDR2 SASEGT come from the germline V gene. CDR3 DNA: TGTGCCAGCAGGGTCGACAGAAACTACGAGCAGTACTTC. Translation: CASRVDRNYEQYF.

A few counts support this clone. The rearrangement joins TRBV30 to TRBJ2-3; 10 bases line up with TRBD1. J was trimmed by 8 bases and V by 7 bases; bases with no gene match: 15. CDR1 is GTSNPN, CDR2 SVGIG, per germline (reference sequence). The CDR3 loop spans 15 amino acids. Here the CDR3 reads CAYTARQGAGSTQYF. The CDR3 DNA reads as TGTGCCTATACGGCGCGACAGGGGGCGGGTTCTACGCAGTATTTT.

This clone was seen a few times. This sequence joins TRBV13 and TRBJ1-3, with a tentative D call TRBD1 (6 bases). The germline gives CDR1 PRHDT, CDR2 FYEKMQ (reference sequence). CDR3 length: 14 amino acids. The V gene lost 3 bases and the J gene lost 3 bases, with 9 bases spanning the gap. The CDR3 here is CASSLGRGGNTIYF. For the CDR3, the DNA is TGTGCCAGCAGCTTGGGCAGGGGTGGAAACACCATATATTTT. Together with reference TRBV13 and TRBJ1-3, the CDR3 gives the full variable domain: AAGVIQSPRHLIKEKRETATLKCYPIPRHDTVYWYQQGPGQDPQFLISFYEKMQSDKGSIPDRFSAQQFSDYHSELNMSSLELGDSALYFCASSLGRGGNTIYFGEGSWLTVV.

The gene calls are TRBV18 and TRBJ1-6, with a weak D call TRBD1 (6 bases). Looked up from germline, CDR1 is KGHSH and CDR2 is LQKENI. V was shortened by 5 bases and J by 7 bases, with 15 bases between the two germline ends. The CDR3 covers 15 residues. The CDR3 spells CASSFTPGENSPLHF. Written as DNA, the CDR3 is TGTGCCAGCTCATTCACTCCAGGGGAAAATTCACCCCTCCACTTT.

The chain combines TRBV9 with TRBJ1-6, with TRBD1 matching over 9 bases. V shed 3 bases and J 8 bases; nucleotides not matched to a gene: 3. CDR3 length: 14 residues. Germline loops: CDR1 SGDLS, CDR2 YYNGEE. The CDR3 sequence: CASSAWTGDSPLHF. The CDR3 coding sequence is TGTGCCAGCAGCGCCTGGACAGGGGATTCACCCCTCCACTTT. Supplemented by reference TRBV9 and TRBJ1-6, the full variable domain reads DSGVTQTPKHLITATGQRVTLRCSPRSGDLSVYWYQQSLDQGLQFLIQYYNGEERAKGNILERFSAQQFPDLHSELNLSSLELGDSALYFCASSAWTGDSPLHFGNGTRLTVT.

At least ten counts were recorded for this clone. The chain combines TRBV6-5 with TRBJ1-3, with 7 positions matching TRBD1. Germline trimming cut 5 bases from V and 3 bases from J; bases unmatched to any gene: 7. The CDR3 consists of 15 residues. Germline CDR1 reads MNHEY; CDR2 reads SVGAGI. Here the CDR3 DNA reads TGTGCCAGCAGTACCGGGACAGCGGGTGGAAACACCATATATTTT. Its protein product is CASSTGTAGGNTIYF.

The chain has TRBV18 and TRBJ2-2; D is possibly TRBD1 (5 bases). The CDR3 extends over 15 amino acids. CDR1 is KGHSH, CDR2 LQKENI, per germline. The V and J ends lost 2 bases and 5 bases respectively, with 12 bases between them. The CDR3 sequence is CASSPKGIRTGELFF. As DNA, the CDR3 is TGTGCCAGCTCACCAAAGGGGATTAGGACCGGGGAGCTGTTTTTT.

The V call is TRBV4-1, the J call TRBJ2-7; 9 bases align to TRBD1. The junction had 8 bases not matched to a gene; V was cut back by 1 base and J by 1 base. The CDR3 runs to 17 residues. The germline V gene encodes CDR1 MGHRA and CDR2 YSYEKL. This CDR3 reads CASSQVRGDRVSYEQYF. In nucleotides, the CDR3 is TGCGCCAGCAGCCAAGTACGAGGGGACAGGGTATCCTACGAGCAGTACTTC.

The chain combines TRBV18 with TRBJ1-2; D possibly corresponds to TRBD1 (5 bases). Trimming took 0 bases from V and 1 from J, leaving 12 bases between them. Germline values: CDR1 KGHSH, CDR2 LQKENI. This CDR3 region has 16 residues. CDR3 in amino acids: CASSPPGPGGNYGYTF. CDR3 sequence (DNA): TGTGCCAGCTCACCACCGGGGCCGGGTGGTAACTATGGCTACACCTTC. Combining the CDR3 with reference TRBV18 and TRBJ1-2 gives the whole variable domain NAGVMQNPRHLVRRRGQEARLRCSPMKGHSHVYWYRQLPEEGLKFMVYLQKENIIDESGMPKERFSAEFPKEGPSILRIQQVVRGDSAAYFCASSPPGPGGNYGYTFGSGTRLTVV.

The genes are TRBV5-4 and TRBJ2-6; maybe TRBD1 (5 bases). CDR1 is SGHNT and CDR2 is YYREEE in the germline V gene (reference sequence). V dropped 0 bases and J dropped 2 bases, with 9 bases sitting between them. The CDR3 length is 16 residues. CDR3 sequence (DNA): TGTGCCAGCAGCTTGGAAGGGGCCCCTGGGGCCAACGTCCTGACTTTC. It encodes CASSLEGAPGANVLTF.

V usage is TRBV5-6 and J usage is TRBJ2-3, with 12 bases fitting TRBD1. J lost 6 bases, V lost 4 bases, and 12 bases had no gene match. Per germline, CDR1 SGHDT and CDR2 YYEEEE. This CDR3 has 17 amino acids. This CDR3 reads CASSLGPGQGASDTQYF. In DNA, the CDR3 is TGTGCCAGCAGCCTCGGACCGGGACAGGGGGCGTCTGATACGCAGTATTTT.

This clone has just a few counts. This sequence joins TRBV2 and TRBJ1-5, with D perhaps TRBD1 (6 bases). V gave up 2 bases and J gave up 4 bases, with 12 bases separating them. Germline lookup yields CDR1 SNHLY and CDR2 FYNNEI. This CDR3 spans 15 amino acids. The CDR3 sequence is CASSEWGPTNQPQHF. The CDR3 DNA sequence: TGTGCCAGCAGTGAATGGGGGCCCACTAATCAGCCCCAGCATTTT.

This chain links TRBV5-1 with TRBJ1-2; D gene unclear. Looked up from germline, CDR1 is SGHRS and CDR2 is YFSETQ. The V end was cut by 1 base, the J end by 6 bases, with 13 bases between. The CDR3 length is 14 residues. The CDR3 sequence is CASSLMAGPHGYTF. The CDR3 DNA sequence: TGCGCCAGCAGCTTGATGGCAGGTCCACATGGCTACACCTTC.

The chain carries TRBV4-1 and TRBJ2-6; 12 bases agree with TRBD1. Germline values: CDR1 MGHRA, CDR2 YSYEKL. Unmatched junction bases numbered 12, after V lost 4 bases and J lost 2 bases. The CDR3 loop spans 20 amino acids. The CDR3, as DNA: TGCGCCAGCAGCCGGGACAGGGGGCGGTTTCAGAAAGCTGGGGCCAACGTCCTGACTTTC. Residues: CASSRDRGRFQKAGANVLTF.

CDR3 residues: CASSIQAGKSYNEQFF. The CDR3 coding sequence is TGTGCCAGTAGTATCCAGGCGGGAAAATCCTACAATGAGCAGTTCTTC. The chain links TRBV19 to TRBJ2-1; possible D gene TRBD2, 6 bases. Germline values: CDR1 LNHDA, CDR2 SQIVND (reference sequence). This CDR3 spans 16 amino acids. Trimming shortened V by 3 bases and J by 1 base, and 13 bases separated the two germline ends.

The chain employs TRBV30 and TRBJ1-2, with 9 bases matching TRBD1. V shed 1 base, J shed 8 bases, and the junction held 11 bases outside the gene matches. The CDR3 totals 15 residues. The germline V gene encodes CDR1 GTSNPN and CDR2 SVGIG (reference sequence). CDR3 in amino acids: CAWSAGQGLTGGYTF. For the CDR3, the DNA is TGTGCCTGGAGTGCCGGACAGGGGCTAACCGGAGGCTACACCTTC.